This TCR beta chain was retrieved from a study of blood T cells in healthy people across ages. Study overall: Template switching retrieved approximately one barcoded beta molecule for each two T cells.

PCR was performed a second time for roughly 7 to 11 cycles using a sample-barcoded 5' primer and a J-beta primer mix. TCRdb fed the 5' RACE reads into MiXCR, producing one record per CDR3 protein. The sample holds roughly 1,800,000 distinct CDR3 sequences, around 48% seen once. The CDR3 totals 13 residues. Deletions cut 0 bases from V and 7 bases from J, with 7 bases between. Germline V lookup: CDR1 ENHRY, CDR2 SYGVKD. The specimen sequenced was blood. The V gene is TRBV10-3, the J gene TRBJ2-1; unclear D gene. The clonotype was recovered from a woman in her 40s in good health. The CDR3 DNA reads TGTGCCATCAGTGAGTCTGCAAGTAATGAGCAGTTCTTC. It yields the protein CAISESASNEQFF.